The 14 T cell receptor beta chains below all came from one sample that was sequenced in a study of blood T cell repertoires in COVID-19. TCRdb keeps only in-frame clones here, not all; method: immunoSEQ multiplex PCR. Of 17,000 or so clones in the sample, around four fifths were seen once. The sample taken for sequencing was peripheral blood. These receptors originate from a man between 60 and 75 years old with active or convalescent COVID-19.

The rearrangement joins TRBV10-2 to TRBJ2-7; perhaps TRBD1 as D (6 bases). V lost 1 base and J 3 bases, leaving 10 bases between the germline ends. This CDR3 is 14 amino acids long. The germline V gene has CDR1 WSHSY and CDR2 SAAADI. CDR3 sequence: CASSEFETGYEQYF. CDR3 in DNA: TGCGCCAGCAGTGAGTTTGAGACAGGCTACGAGCAGTACTTC.

This clone was seen a handful of times. The chain combines TRBV5-1 with TRBJ2-5; 9 bases are shared with TRBD1. The junction had 6 bases not matched to a gene; V was cut back by 4 bases and J by 2 bases. Germline CDR1 is SGHRS and CDR2 is YFSETQ. The length of the CDR3 is 15 residues. CDR3 nucleotide sequence: TGCGCCAGCAGCCCTGGACAGGGGTTTCAAGAGACCCAGTACTTC. Amino acid sequence: CASSPGQGFQETQYF.

Only a few counts were recorded for this clone. This chain uses TRBV7-9 with TRBJ1-6; weak D call: TRBD1 (6 bases). V was trimmed by 4 bases and J by 7 bases, leaving 14 bases between them. Germline V gene sequence: CDR1 SEHNR, CDR2 FQNEAQ (reference sequence). The CDR3 is 15 residues long. Here the CDR3 reads CASSWGGTSNSPLHF. CDR3 nucleotide sequence: TGTGCCAGCAGCTGGGGGGGGACATCCAATTCACCCCTCCACTTT.

Here the CDR3 reads CASTGEGGPNTGELFF. CDR3 nucleotides: TGTGCCAGTACTGGGGAGGGGGGGCCGAACACCGGGGAGCTGTTTTTT. V gene TRBV19 combines with J gene TRBJ2-2; D is possibly TRBD2 (7 bases). Trimming took 7 bases from V and 0 from J, leaving 15 bases between them. There are 16 residues in the CDR3. Germline V lookup: CDR1 LNHDA, CDR2 SQIVND (reference sequence). Drawing the rest from reference TRBV19 and TRBJ2-2, the complete variable domain is DGGITQSPKYLFRKEGQNVTLSCEQNLNHDAMYWYRQDPGQGLRLIYYSQIVNDFQKGDIAEGYSVSREKKESFPLTVTSAQKNPTAFYLCASTGEGGPNTGELFFGEGSRLTVL.

CDR3 bases: TGTGCCAGCAGCCTTCGGACAGGGCCCTTTACCTCCTACGAGCAGTACTTC. Its translation: CASSLRTGPFTSYEQYF. The chain couples TRBV3-1 (or the pseudogene TRBV3-2) to TRBJ2-7, with 8 nucleotides matching TRBD1. The germline V gene has CDR1 LGHDT and CDR2 YNNKEL (reference sequence). The CDR3 has 17 amino acids. After removal of 4 bases from V and 0 bases from J, the junction contained 11 bases not matched to a gene.

V gene TRBV28 combines with J gene TRBJ1-4; no firm D call. Trimming left V 10 bases short and J 3 bases short, with 12 bases between. The CDR3 covers 13 residues. CDR1 MDHEN and CDR2 SYDVKM come from the germline V gene. As DNA, the CDR3 is TGTGCCATCTCGACACCGGCTAATGAAAAACTGTTTTTT. This codes for CAISTPANEKLFF. The full variable domain, with the rest looked up from reference TRBV28 and TRBJ1-4, is DVKVTQSSRYLVKRTGEKVFLECVQDMDHENMFWYRQDPGLGLRLIYFSYDVKMKEKGDIPEGYSVSREKKERFSLILESASTNQTSMYLCAISTPANEKLFFGSGTQLSVL.

The chain couples TRBV5-4 to TRBJ1-1; D is perhaps TRBD1 (5 bases). The V gene lost 3 bases and the J gene lost 1 base, with 10 bases spanning the gap. Germline CDR1 is SGHNT and CDR2 is YYREEE (reference sequence). There are 14 residues in the CDR3. The CDR3: CASSSGGTNTEAFF. The CDR3 region has the DNA TGTGCCAGCAGCTCGGGGGGGACGAACACTGAAGCTTTCTTT.

The V gene is TRBV11-2, the J gene TRBJ2-7, with TRBD1 as a possible D gene (6 bases). Per the germline V gene, CDR1 is SGHAT and CDR2 is FQNNGV. The V end lost 3 bases, the J end lost 7 bases, and 16 bases lay between the germline ends. The CDR3 contains 14 residues. This chain's CDR3 is CASSFNREGREQYF. The CDR3 coding sequence is TGTGCCAGCAGCTTTAACAGGGAAGGCCGGGAGCAGTACTTC. The full variable domain, its missing parts supplied by reference TRBV11-2 and TRBJ2-7, is EAGVAQSPRYKIIEKRQSVAFWCNPISGHATLYWYQQILGQGPKLLIQFQNNGVVDDSQLPKDRFSAERLKGVDSTLKIQPAKLEDSAVYLCASSFNREGREQYFGPGTRLTVT.

V gene TRBV19 combines with J gene TRBJ2-3, with TRBD1 as a possible D gene (5 bases). The CDR3 runs 15 residues. Germline V gene lookup returns CDR1 LNHDA and CDR2 SQIVND (reference sequence). Trimming pared 4 bases from V and 4 bases from J, leaving 15 bases between. Here the CDR3 DNA reads TGTGCCAGTAGTACCCAGGACACCCGGGCAGATACGCAGTATTTT. Translating it yields CASSTQDTRADTQYF.

The chain employs TRBV4-1 and TRBJ1-1; D ambiguous. Germline V gene lookup returns CDR1 MGHRA and CDR2 YSYEKL. Trimming stripped 0 bases from V and 0 bases from J, with 8 bases between. CDR3 length equals 15 residues. This CDR3 is CASSQETDMNTEAFF. The CDR3 region has the DNA TGCGCCAGCAGCCAAGAAACAGATATGAACACTGAAGCTTTCTTT.

This clone was seen a handful of times. The gene calls are TRBV5-1 and TRBJ2-2; no reliable D call. V lost 5 bases and J 3 bases, leaving 8 bases between the germline ends. The CDR3 loop spans 13 amino acids. Germline V gives CDR1 SGHRS, CDR2 YFSETQ. The CDR3 loop reads CASRPGYTGELFF. In DNA form, the CDR3 reads TGCGCCAGCAGGCCAGGATACACCGGGGAGCTGTTTTTT.

This clone was observed a handful of times. V is TRBV19 and J is TRBJ1-2, with 9 bases lining up with TRBD1. Looked up from germline, CDR1 is LNHDA and CDR2 is SQIVND (reference sequence). The length of the CDR3 is 15 residues. Trimming took 4 bases from V and 7 from J; bases not matched to a gene: 10. The CDR3 DNA follows: TGTGCCAGTAGTACAACGGACAGGGGAACGGGTGGCTACACCTTC. Protein product: CASSTTDRGTGGYTF.

The chain carries TRBV9 and TRBJ2-5; tentative D call: TRBD2 (5 bases). Trimming took off 0 bases at V and 5 bases at J, with 11 bases between the two ends. This CDR3 spans 14 amino acids. The germline CDR1 and CDR2 sequences are SGDLS and YYNGEE. The CDR3 region is CASSVDRGHETQYF. Written as DNA, the CDR3 is TGTGCCAGCAGCGTAGATCGCGGGCACGAGACCCAGTACTTC. The variable domain in full, with the rest retrieved from reference TRBV9 and TRBJ2-5, is DSGVTQTPKHLITATGQRVTLRCSPRSGDLSVYWYQQSLDQGLQFLIQYYNGEERAKGNILERFSAQQFPDLHSELNLSSLELGDSALYFCASSVDRGHETQYFGPGTRLLVL.

The chain recombines TRBV5-1 with TRBJ2-1; D is possibly TRBD2 (5 bases). Trimming took 4 bases from V and 4 from J, leaving 18 bases between them. CDR3 length: 16 amino acids. Germline V CDR1 and CDR2: SGHRS, YFSETQ. The CDR3 region has the DNA TGCGCCAGCAGCCCGGGTGGATCGGGGATGTACAATGAGCAGTTCTTC. It codes for CASSPGGSGMYNEQFF.